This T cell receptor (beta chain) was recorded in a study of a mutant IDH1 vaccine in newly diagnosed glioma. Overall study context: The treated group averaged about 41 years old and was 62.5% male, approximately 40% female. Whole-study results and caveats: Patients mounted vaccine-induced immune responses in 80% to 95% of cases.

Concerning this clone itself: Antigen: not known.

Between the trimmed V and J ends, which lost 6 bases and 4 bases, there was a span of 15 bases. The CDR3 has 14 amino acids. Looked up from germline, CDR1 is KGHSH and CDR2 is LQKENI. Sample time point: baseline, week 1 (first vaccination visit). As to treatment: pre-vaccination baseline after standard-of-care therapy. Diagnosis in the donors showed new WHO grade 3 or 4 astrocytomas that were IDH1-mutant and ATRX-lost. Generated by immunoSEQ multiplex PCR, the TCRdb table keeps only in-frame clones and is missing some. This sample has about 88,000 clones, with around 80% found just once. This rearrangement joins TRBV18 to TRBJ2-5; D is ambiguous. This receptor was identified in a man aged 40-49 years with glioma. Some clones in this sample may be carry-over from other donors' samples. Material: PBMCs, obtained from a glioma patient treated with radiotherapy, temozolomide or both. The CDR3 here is CASSLAGSSETQYF. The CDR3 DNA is TGTGCCAGCTCCCTGGCCGGGTCGTCAGAGACCCAGTACTTC.